A single sample is the source of the 8 T cell receptor beta chains below, sequenced in a study of Graves' ophthalmopathy and Graves' hyperthyroidism (dated by TCRdb to the late 2010s). This sample was sequenced with an Illumina HiSeq 2000. For repertoire sequencing, TCR beta CDR3 regions were amplified from RNA transcripts. HTBI primers and the Qiagen OneStep RT-PCR kit were used in a first-round RT-PCR, which was followed by a second-round multiplex PCR, size selection and purification. Using fastp at Q25 and MiXCR, TCRdb reprocessed the public reads and kept productive beta chains. Rows with a matching CDR3 protein are joined into one entry that keeps the most common DNA and genes. Here the sample has approximately 160,000 distinct CDR3 sequences; roughly 36% occur a single time. The ten top clones hold roughly 8.9% of the sample. Source material: peripheral blood. The receptors come from a man aged 25 to 40 with Graves' ophthalmopathy. Donor details come from another sample of the same person, matched by shared clones.

This clonotype was seen many times. The chain links TRBV9 to TRBJ1-3, with D tentatively TRBD1 (5 bases). Germline V gives CDR1 SGDLS, CDR2 YYNGEE. There are 15 residues in the CDR3. With 3 bases removed from V and 4 bases from J, the gap between germline ends came to 14 bases. CDR3 nucleotides: TGTGCCAGCAGCGCTTCCTGGGACGCAGGAAACACCATATATTTT. Translating it yields CASSASWDAGNTIYF. Looking up the rest from reference TRBV9 and TRBJ1-3 gives the full variable domain: DSGVTQTPKHLITATGQRVTLRCSPRSGDLSVYWYQQSLDQGLQFLIQYYNGEERAKGNILERFSAQQFPDLHSELNLSSLELGDSALYFCASSASWDAGNTIYFGEGSWLTVV.

This clonotype came up many times. The chain links TRBV5-1 to TRBJ1-1, with a weak D call TRBD1 (6 bases). CDR3 length equals 14 residues. CDR1 SGHRS and CDR2 YFSETQ come from the germline V gene. V shed 4 bases and J shed 3 bases, with 13 bases lying between them. In nucleotides, the CDR3 is TGCGCCAGCAGCAAAGGGGGGTTTGACACTGAAGCTTTCTTT. Its translation: CASSKGGFDTEAFF.

This clonotype was recorded many times. The chain has TRBV30 and TRBJ1-2; D unresolved. CDR3 length equals 13 residues. The V gene's germline CDR1 is GTSNPN and CDR2 SVGIG (reference sequence). V lost 3 bases and J 7 bases, leaving 15 bases between the germline ends. CDR3 amino acids: CAWRRRVLTGYTF. The CDR3 DNA follows: TGTGCCTGGAGGAGACGCGTACTCACTGGCTACACCTTC.

This clonotype was recorded at least ten times. V gene TRBV6-2 or TRBV6-3 combines with J gene TRBJ2-7; D may be TRBD2 (6 bases). The V and J ends lost 7 bases and 9 bases respectively, with 19 bases between them. The CDR3 contains 13 residues. The germline CDR1 and CDR2 sequences are MNHEY and SVGEGT. The CDR3 is CASNGGGQGRQYF. CDR3 DNA: TGTGCCAGCAACGGGGGAGGCCAGGGAAGGCAGTACTTC.

This clonotype was picked up many times. The chain joins TRBV28 to TRBJ1-5; D is unresolved. The CDR3 runs 15 residues. The ends were cut back, 4 bases at V and 9 bases at J, with 19 bases in the middle. Germline V gene data show CDR1 as MDHEN and CDR2 as SYDVKM. The chain's CDR3 is CASSSSATGVGPQHF. The CDR3 DNA reads as TGTGCCAGCAGTTCGTCAGCGACGGGCGTTGGGCCCCAGCATTTT. The full variable domain, with the rest looked up from reference TRBV28 and TRBJ1-5, is DVKVTQSSRYLVKRTGEKVFLECVQDMDHENMFWYRQDPGLGLRLIYFSYDVKMKEKGDIPEGYSVSREKKERFSLILESASTNQTSMYLCASSSSATGVGPQHFGDGTRLSIL.

This clonotype was picked up a small number of times. The chain's CDR3 is CASATTDKETQYF. CDR3 coding DNA: TGTGCTAGTGCCACGACAGATAAAGAGACCCAGTACTTC. The chain has TRBV12-5 and TRBJ2-5; D is perhaps TRBD1 (5 bases). V lost 7 bases and J 3 bases, leaving 12 bases between the germline ends. Germline V gene lookup returns CDR1 LGHNT and CDR2 FRNRAP. The CDR3 is 13 residues long.

This clonotype was seen at least ten times. The rearrangement joins TRBV20-1 to TRBJ2-7; 11 bases are a match to TRBD2. The CDR3 contains 14 residues. Germline V gives CDR1 DFQATT, CDR2 SNEGSKA (reference sequence). Trimming at V came to 5 bases and at J to 6 bases, leaving 9 bases not matched to a gene. The CDR3 is CSARSGLAEVEQYF. CDR3 in DNA: TGCAGTGCTCGATCGGGACTAGCGGAGGTCGAGCAGTACTTC.

J is TRBJ1-1 and V is TRBV7-8, with 8 nucleotides matching TRBD1. The CDR3 consists of 17 residues. Per the germline V gene, CDR1 is SGHVS and CDR2 is FQNEAQ. Trimming took 1 base from V and 1 from J; bases not matched to a gene: 8. CDR3 amino acids: CASSLGTGISENTEAFF. The CDR3 nucleotides are TGTGCCAGCAGCTTAGGGACAGGGATCAGTGAGAACACTGAAGCTTTCTTT.